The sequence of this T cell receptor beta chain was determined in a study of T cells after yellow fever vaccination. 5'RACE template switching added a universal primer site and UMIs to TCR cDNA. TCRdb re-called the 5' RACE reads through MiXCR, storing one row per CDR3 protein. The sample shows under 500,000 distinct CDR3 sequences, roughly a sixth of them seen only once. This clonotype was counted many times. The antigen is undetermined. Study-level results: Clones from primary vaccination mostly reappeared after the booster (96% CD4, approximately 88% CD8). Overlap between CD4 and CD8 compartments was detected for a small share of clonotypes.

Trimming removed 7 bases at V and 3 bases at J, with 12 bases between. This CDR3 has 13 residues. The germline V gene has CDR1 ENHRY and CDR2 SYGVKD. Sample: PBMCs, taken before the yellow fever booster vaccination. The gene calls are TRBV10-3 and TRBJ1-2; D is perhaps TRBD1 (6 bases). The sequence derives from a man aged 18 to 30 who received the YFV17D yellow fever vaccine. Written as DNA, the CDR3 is TGTGCCATCATGGGGGGCATGGACTATGGCTACACCTTC. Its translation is CAIMGGMDYGYTF.